This T cell receptor (beta chain) was recovered during a study of T cells in Graves' hyperthyroidism and ophthalmopathy. The hyperthyroidism patients had all been newly diagnosed, and their disease duration was under 2 months. Their ages ranged from 18 to 65 years. It was uncontrolled infection, other autoimmune disease, pregnancy or lactation that excluded patients. RNA transcripts yielded amplified TCR beta CDR3 regions. TCR CDR3 regions were first amplified by RT-PCR with HTBI primers. Each CDR3 protein is one row after TCRdb ran MiXCR on the multiplex PCR reads. This sample has 560,000 or so distinct CDR3 sequences, with 35% to 55% found just once. Notes on this clonotype: The target antigen is unknown.

Study-level points and caveats: In blood, most of the thyroid clonotypes expanded above 0.001 were also present. Before onset, by a median of about seven months, the model predicted ophthalmopathy.

Germline V gene data show CDR1 as MNHNS and CDR2 as SASEGT. This CDR3 has 13 residues. Trimming shortened V by 1 base and J by 4 bases, and 4 bases separated the two germline ends. The source material was peripheral blood or thyroid tissue (not recorded which). The sequence was obtained from a woman younger than 35 with Graves' hyperthyroidism. This chain connects TRBV6-1 to TRBJ2-2; D unresolved. The CDR3 region has the DNA TGTGCCAGCAGTGAAGTGGTCACCGGGGAGCTGTTTTTT. This codes for CASSEVVTGELFF.